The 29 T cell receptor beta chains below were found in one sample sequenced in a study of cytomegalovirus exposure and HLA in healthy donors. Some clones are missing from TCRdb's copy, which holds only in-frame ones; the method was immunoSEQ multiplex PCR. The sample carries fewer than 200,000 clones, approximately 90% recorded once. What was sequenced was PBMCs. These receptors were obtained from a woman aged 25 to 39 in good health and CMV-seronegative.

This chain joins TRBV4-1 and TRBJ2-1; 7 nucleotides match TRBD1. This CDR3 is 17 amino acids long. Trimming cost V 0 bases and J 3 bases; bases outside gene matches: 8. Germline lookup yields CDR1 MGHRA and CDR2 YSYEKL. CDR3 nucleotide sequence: TGCGCCAGCAGCCAAGATCCTGTGACAGGGAACTACAATGAGCAGTTCTTC. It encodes CASSQDPVTGNYNEQFF.

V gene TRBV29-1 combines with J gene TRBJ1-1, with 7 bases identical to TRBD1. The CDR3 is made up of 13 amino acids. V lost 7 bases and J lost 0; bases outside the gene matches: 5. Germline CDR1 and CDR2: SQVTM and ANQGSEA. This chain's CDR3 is CSGLQGMNTEAFF. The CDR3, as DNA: TGCAGCGGCCTACAGGGGATGAACACTGAAGCTTTCTTT.

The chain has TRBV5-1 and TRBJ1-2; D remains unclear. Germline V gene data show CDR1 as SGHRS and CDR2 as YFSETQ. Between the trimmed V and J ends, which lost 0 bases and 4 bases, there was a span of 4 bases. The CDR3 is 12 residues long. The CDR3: CASSLDGYGYTF. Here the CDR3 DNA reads TGCGCCAGCAGCTTGGACGGCTATGGCTACACCTTC.

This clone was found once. In DNA form, the CDR3 reads TGTGCCAGCAGCACGGACAGGGGACGCACAGATACGCAGTATTTT. The encoded protein is CASSTDRGRTDTQYF. This chain joins TRBV5-6 and TRBJ2-3, with TRBD1 identical over 9 bases. The CDR3 contains 15 residues. After removal of 4 bases from V and 1 base from J, the junction contained 4 bases not matched to a gene. Germline V CDR1 and CDR2: SGHDT, YYEEEE.

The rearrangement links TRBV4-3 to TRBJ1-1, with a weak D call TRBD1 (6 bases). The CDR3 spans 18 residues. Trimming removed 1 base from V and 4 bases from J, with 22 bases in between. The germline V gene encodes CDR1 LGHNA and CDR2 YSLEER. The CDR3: CASSQGLRGGGDSTEAFF. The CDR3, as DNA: TGCGCCAGCAGCCAAGGTTTGCGGGGAGGGGGGGATTCCACTGAAGCTTTCTTT.

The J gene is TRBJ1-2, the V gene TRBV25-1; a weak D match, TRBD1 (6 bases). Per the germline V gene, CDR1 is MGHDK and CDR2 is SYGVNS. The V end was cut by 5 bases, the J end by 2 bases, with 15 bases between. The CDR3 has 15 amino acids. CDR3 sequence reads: CASSKTGIPNYGYTF. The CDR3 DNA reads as TGTGCCAGCAGTAAAACAGGGATCCCCAACTATGGCTACACCTTC.

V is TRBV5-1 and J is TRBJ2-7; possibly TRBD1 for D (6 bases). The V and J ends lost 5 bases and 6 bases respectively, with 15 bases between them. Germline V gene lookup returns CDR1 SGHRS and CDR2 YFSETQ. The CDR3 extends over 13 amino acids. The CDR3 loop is CASRNRDDGEQYF. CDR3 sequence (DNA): TGCGCCAGCAGGAACAGGGACGACGGCGAGCAGTACTTC.

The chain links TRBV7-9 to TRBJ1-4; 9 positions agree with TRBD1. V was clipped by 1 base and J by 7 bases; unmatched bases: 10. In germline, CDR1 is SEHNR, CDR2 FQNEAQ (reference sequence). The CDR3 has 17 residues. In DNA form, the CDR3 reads TGTGCCAGCAGCTTAGTCGGACAGGGGCCCAATCCTGAAAAACTGTTTTTT. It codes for CASSLVGQGPNPEKLFF. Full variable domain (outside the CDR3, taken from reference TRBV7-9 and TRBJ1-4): DTGVSQNPRHKITKRGQNVTFRCDPISEHNRLYWYRQTLGQGPEFLTYFQNEAQLEKSRLLSDRFSAERPKGSFSTLEIQRTEQGDSAMYLCASSLVGQGPNPEKLFFGSGTQLSVL.

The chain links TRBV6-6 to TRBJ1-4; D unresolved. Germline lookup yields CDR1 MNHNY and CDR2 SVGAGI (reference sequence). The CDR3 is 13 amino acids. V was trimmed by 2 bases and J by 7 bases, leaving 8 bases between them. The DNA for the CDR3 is TGTGCCAGCAGTTACGTTAACGGTGAAAAACTGTTTTTT. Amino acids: CASSYVNGEKLFF.

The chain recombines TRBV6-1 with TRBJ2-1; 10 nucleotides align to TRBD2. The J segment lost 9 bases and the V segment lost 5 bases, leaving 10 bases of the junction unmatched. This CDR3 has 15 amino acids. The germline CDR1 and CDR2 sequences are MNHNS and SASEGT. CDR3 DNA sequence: TGTGCCAGCAGTCCACTAGCGGGGCAAAAGGGTGAGCAGTTCTTC. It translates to CASSPLAGQKGEQFF.

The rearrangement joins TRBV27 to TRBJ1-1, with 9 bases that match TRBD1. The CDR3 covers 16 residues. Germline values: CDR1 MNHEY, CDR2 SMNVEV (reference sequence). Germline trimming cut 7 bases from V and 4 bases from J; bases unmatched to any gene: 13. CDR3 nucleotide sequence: TGTGCCAGCATCCCCCTGGACAGGGGCTGGGGCACTGAAGCTTTCTTT. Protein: CASIPLDRGWGTEAFF.

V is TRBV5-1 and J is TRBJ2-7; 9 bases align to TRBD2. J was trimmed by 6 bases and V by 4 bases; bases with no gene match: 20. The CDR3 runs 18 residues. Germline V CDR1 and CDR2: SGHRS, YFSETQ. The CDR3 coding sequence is TGCGCCAGCAGCGCGTTACTTGGCGGGGGGGTTCCCACTCCCGAGCAGTACTTC. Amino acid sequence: CASSALLGGGVPTPEQYF.

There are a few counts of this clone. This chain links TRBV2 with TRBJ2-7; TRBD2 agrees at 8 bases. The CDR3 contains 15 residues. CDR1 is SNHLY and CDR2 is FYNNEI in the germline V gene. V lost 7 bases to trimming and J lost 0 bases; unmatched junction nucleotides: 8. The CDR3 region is CASTARGGTSYEQYF. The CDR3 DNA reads TGTGCCAGCACTGCCCGCGGGGGGACCTCCTACGAGCAGTACTTC.

The DNA of the CDR3 is TGTGCCAGCAGTTACCGAGGGGCAGGGGGTGAAAAACTGTTTTTT. Protein product: CASSYRGAGGEKLFF. The gene calls are TRBV6-5 and TRBJ1-4, with TRBD1 matching 7 bases. With 2 bases clipped from V and 7 bases from J, the junction kept 7 bases outside the gene matches. The CDR3 consists of 15 residues. The germline V gene has CDR1 MNHEY and CDR2 SVGAGI.

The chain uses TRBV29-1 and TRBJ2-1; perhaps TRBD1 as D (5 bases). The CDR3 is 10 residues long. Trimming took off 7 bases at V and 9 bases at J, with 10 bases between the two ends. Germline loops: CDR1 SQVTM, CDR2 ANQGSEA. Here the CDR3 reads CSGQGPEQFF. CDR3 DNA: TGCAGCGGGCAGGGTCCTGAGCAGTTCTTC.

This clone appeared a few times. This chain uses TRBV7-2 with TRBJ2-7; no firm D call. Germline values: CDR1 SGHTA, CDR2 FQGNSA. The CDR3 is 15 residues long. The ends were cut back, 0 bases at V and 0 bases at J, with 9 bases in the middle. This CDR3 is CASSLALGPSYEQYF. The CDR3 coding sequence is TGTGCCAGCAGCTTAGCCCTGGGCCCCTCCTACGAGCAGTACTTC.

The CDR3 here is CASRPGQTYYGYTF. The CDR3 nucleotides are TGTGCCAGCAGGCCGGGACAGACCTACTATGGCTACACCTTC. The V gene is TRBV2, the J gene TRBJ1-2, with 7 bases identical to TRBD1. V lost 6 bases to trimming and J lost 3 bases; unmatched junction nucleotides: 7. Germline V gene lookup returns CDR1 SNHLY and CDR2 FYNNEI. There are 14 residues in the CDR3.

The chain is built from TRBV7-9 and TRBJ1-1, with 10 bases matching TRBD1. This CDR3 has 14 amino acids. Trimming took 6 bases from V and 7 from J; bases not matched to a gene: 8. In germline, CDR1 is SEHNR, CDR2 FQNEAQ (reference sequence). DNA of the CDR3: TGTGCCAGCAGTCAGGTGGGACAGGGGAGTGAAGCTTTCTTT. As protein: CASSQVGQGSEAFF.

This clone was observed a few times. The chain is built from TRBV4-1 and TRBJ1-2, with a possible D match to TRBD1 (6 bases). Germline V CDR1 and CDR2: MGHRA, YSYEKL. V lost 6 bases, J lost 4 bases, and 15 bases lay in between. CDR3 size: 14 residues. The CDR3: CASRPVGARYGYTF. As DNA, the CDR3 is TGCGCCAGCAGACCCGTGGGGGCCCGCTATGGCTACACCTTC.

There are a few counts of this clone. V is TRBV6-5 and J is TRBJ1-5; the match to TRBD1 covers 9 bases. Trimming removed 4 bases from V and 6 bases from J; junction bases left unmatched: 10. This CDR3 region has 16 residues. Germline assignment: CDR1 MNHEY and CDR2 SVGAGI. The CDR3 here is CASSSTDHRGPQPQHF. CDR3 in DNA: TGTGCCAGCAGTTCTACCGATCACAGGGGGCCTCAGCCCCAGCATTTT.

For the CDR3, the DNA is TGTGCCACCTCCCACCCACAGGGAGCCAAAAACATTCAGTACTTC. This sequence encodes CATSHPQGAKNIQYF. This rearrangement joins TRBV7-8 to TRBJ2-4, with D perhaps TRBD1 (6 bases). Germline-derived CDR1 and CDR2 are SGHVS and FQNEAQ. Trimming removed 10 bases at V and 0 bases at J, with 16 bases between. The CDR3 extends over 15 amino acids.

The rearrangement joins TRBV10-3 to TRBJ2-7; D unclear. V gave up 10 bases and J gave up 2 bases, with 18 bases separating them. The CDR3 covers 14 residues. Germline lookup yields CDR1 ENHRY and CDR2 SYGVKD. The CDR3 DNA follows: TGTGCCACCTCGCCGCCAGGTTCTACCTACGAGCAGTACTTC. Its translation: CATSPPGSTYEQYF.

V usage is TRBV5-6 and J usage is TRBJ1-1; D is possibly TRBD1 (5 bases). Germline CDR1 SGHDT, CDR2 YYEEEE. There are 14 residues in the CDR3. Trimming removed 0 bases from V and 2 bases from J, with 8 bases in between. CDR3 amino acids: CASSLGQINTEAFF. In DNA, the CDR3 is TGTGCCAGCAGCTTGGGACAGATTAACACTGAAGCTTTCTTT.

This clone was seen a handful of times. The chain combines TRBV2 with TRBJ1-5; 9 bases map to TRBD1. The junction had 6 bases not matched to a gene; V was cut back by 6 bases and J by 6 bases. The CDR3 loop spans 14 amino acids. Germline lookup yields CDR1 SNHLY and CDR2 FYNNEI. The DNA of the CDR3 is TGTGCCAGCAGGGACAGGGGAGGGGGTCAGCCCCAGCATTTT. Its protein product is CASRDRGGGQPQHF.

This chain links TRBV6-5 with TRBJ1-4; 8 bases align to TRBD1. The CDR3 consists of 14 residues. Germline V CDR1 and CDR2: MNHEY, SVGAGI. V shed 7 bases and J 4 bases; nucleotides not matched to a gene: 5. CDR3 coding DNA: TGTGCCAGCACCAAAGACAGGGGTAATGAAAAACTGTTTTTT. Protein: CASTKDRGNEKLFF.

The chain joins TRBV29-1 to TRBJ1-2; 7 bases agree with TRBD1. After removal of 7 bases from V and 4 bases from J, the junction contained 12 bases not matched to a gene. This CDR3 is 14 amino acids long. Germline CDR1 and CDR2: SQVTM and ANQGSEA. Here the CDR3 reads CSALGQTPSYGYTF. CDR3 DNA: TGCAGCGCCCTGGGACAGACCCCTTCCTATGGCTACACCTTC.

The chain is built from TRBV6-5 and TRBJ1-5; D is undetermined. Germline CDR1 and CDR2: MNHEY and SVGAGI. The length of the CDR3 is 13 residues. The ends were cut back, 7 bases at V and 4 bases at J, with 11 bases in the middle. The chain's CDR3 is CASNLVANQPQHF. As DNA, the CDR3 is TGTGCCAGCAATCTAGTGGCAAATCAGCCCCAGCATTTT.

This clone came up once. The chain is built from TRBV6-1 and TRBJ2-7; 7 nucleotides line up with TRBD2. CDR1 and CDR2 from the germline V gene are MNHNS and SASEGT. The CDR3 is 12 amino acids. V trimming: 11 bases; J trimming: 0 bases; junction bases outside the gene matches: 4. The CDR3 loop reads CAGGGSSYEQYF. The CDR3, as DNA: TGTGCCGGGGGGGGGAGCTCCTACGAGCAGTACTTC.

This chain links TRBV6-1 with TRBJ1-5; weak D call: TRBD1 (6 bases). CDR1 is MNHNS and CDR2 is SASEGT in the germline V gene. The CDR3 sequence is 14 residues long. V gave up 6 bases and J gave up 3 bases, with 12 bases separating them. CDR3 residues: CASSLGGANQPQHF. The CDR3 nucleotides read TGTGCCAGCAGCCTGGGGGGGGCCAATCAGCCCCAGCATTTT.